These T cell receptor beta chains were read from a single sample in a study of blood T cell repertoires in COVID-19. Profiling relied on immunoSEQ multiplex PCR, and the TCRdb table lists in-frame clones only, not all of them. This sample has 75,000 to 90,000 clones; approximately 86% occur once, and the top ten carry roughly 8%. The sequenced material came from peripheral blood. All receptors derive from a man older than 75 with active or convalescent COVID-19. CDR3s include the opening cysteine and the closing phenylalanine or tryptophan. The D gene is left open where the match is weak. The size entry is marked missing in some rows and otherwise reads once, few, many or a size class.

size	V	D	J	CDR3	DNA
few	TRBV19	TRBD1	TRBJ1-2	CASRETGALGSRGYTF	TGTGCCAGTAGGGAGACAGGGGCCCTTGGTTCTCGGGGCTACACCTTC
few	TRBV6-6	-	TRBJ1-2	CASGRGRGNYGYTF	TGTGCCAGCGGGAGGGGCAGGGGTAACTATGGCTACACCTTC
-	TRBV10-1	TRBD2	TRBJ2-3	CASSEKTSGGRDTQYF	TGCGCCAGCAGTGAGAAGACTAGCGGGGGGCGAGATACGCAGTATTTT
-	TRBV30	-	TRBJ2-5	CAWSVIPGDQYF	TGTGCCTGGAGTGTAATCCCGGGGGACCAGTACTTC
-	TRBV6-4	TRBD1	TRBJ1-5	CASWGQGGRKPQHF	TGTGCCAGCTGGGGACAGGGGGGTCGGAAGCCCCAGCATTTT
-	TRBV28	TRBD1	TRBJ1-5	CASRGTENQPQHF	TGTGCCAGCAGGGGGACAGAGAATCAGCCCCAGCATTTT
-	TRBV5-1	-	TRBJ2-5	CASSFGLGQETQYF	TGCGCCAGCAGCTTCGGACTGGGTCAAGAGACCCAGTACTTC
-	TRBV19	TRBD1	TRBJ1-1	CASSRDRGSGMNTEAFF	TGTGCCAGTAGTAGGGACAGGGGGTCGGGGATGAACACTGAAGCTTTCTTT
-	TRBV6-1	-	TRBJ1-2	CASSEGRSPTFGYTF	TGTGCCAGCAGTGAAGGGCGGAGCCCCACTTTCGGCTACACCTTC
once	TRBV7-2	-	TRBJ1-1	CASSSGQLMNTEAFF	TGTGCCAGCAGCTCCGGACAGTTGATGAACACTGAAGCTTTCTTT
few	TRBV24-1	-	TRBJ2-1	CATSGDSLSEQFF	TGTGCCACCAGTGGAGACAGCTTGAGTGAGCAGTTCTTC
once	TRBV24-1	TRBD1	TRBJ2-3	CATSRTGATDTQYF	TGTGCCACCAGTCGGACAGGAGCCACAGATACGCAGTATTTT
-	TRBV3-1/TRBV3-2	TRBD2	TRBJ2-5	CASSQISFSGSGAETQYF	TGTGCCAGCAGCCAAATCTCTTTCAGCGGGAGCGGGGCGGAGACCCAGTACTTC
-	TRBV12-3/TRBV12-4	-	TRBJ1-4	CASSRATGEKLFF	TGTGCCAGCAGCCGGGCAACGGGGGAAAAACTGTTTTTT
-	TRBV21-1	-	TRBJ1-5	CASSVGLSNQPQHF	TGTGCCAGCAGCGTGGGGCTTAGCAATCAGCCCCAGCATTTT
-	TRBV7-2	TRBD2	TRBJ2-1	CASGLAGGPLEQFF	TGTGCCAGCGGATTAGCGGGAGGGCCCCTTGAGCAGTTCTTC
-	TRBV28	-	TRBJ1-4	CASSWGRSNRVKVKLFF	TGTGCCAGCAGTTGGGGGCGATCGAACAGGGTTAAGGTAAAACTGTTTTTT
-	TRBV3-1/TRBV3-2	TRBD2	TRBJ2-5	CASSQGTSGRETQYF	TGTGCCAGCAGCCAAGGGACTAGCGGGAGGGAGACCCAGTACTTC
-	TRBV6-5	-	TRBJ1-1	CASSSREEAFF	TGTGCCAGCAGTAGCCGGGAAGAAGCTTTCTTT
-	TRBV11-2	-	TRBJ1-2	CASSHALGQGNYGYTF	TGTGCCAGCAGCCATGCTCTTGGGCAGGGTAACTATGGCTACACCTTC
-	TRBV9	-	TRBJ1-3	CASSVEGSGNTIYF	TGTGCCAGCAGCGTAGAGGGGTCTGGAAACACCATATATTTT
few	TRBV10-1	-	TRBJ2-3	CASSESRAVAQYF	TGCGCCAGCAGTGAGTCGAGGGCAGTGGCGCAGTATTTT
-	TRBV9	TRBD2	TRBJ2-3	CASSASGTSGTDTQYF	TGTGCCAGCAGCGCGTCCGGGACTAGCGGCACAGATACGCAGTATTTT
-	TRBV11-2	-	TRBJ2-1	CASSLGGRFHNEQFF	TGTGCCAGCAGCTTGGGGGGACGTTTCCACAATGAGCAGTTCTTC
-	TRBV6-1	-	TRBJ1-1	CASSSQGSTEAFF	TGTGCCAGCAGTTCCCAGGGGAGCACTGAAGCTTTCTTT
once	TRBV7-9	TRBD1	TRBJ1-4	CASSLDRDEKLFF	TGTGCCAGCAGTTTAGACAGGGACGAAAAACTGTTTTTT
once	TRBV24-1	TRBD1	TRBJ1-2	CATSDSDRGFGYTF	TGTGCCACCAGTGACTCGGACAGGGGTTTTGGCTACACCTTC
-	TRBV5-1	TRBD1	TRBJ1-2	CASSPGTGAEDGYTF	TGCGCCAGCAGCCCCGGGACAGGCGCGGAGGATGGCTACACCTTC
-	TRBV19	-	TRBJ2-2	CASSIGTSNTGELFF	TGTGCCAGTAGTATCGGGACTTCGAACACCGGGGAGCTGTTTTTT